The present T cell receptor (beta chain) was sequenced within a study of OX40 agonist ivuxolimab in advanced cancers. Overall study findings and caveats: Among the least clonally expanded were partial responders at 0.1-3.0 mg/kg.

Germline V gene data show CDR1 as WSHSY and CDR2 as SAAADI. This CDR3 contains 14 residues. V gave up 7 bases and J gave up 8 bases; unmatched junction bases: 5. Data came from immunoSEQ multiplex PCR; TCRdb stores just in-frame clones and leaves some out. Of tens of thousands of clones in the sample, roughly 87% are singletons; the top ten hold approximately 1.2%. About this clone: Its antigen remains unknown.

This clonotype originated in an adult with an advanced solid tumor such as melanoma, head and neck, liver or kidney cancer. Sequencing used CD4+ or CD8+ T cells sorted from blood, obtained in a trial of the OX40 agonist ivuxolimab. The rearrangement uses TRBV10-2 and TRBJ2-1; 13 positions agree with TRBD2. CDR3 sequence reads: CASTRTSGGHEQFF. The CDR3 DNA is TGCGCCAGCACCAGGACTAGCGGGGGCCATGAGCAGTTCTTC.